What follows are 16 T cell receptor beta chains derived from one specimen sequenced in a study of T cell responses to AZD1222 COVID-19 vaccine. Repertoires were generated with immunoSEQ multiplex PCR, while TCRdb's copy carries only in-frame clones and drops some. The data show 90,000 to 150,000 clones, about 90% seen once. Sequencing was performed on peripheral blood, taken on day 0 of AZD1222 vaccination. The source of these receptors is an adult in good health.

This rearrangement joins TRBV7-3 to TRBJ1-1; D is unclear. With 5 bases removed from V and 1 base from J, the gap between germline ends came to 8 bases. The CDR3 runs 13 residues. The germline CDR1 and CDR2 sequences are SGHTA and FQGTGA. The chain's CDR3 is CASSPQKNTEAFF. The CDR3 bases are TGTGCCAGCAGCCCGCAGAAGAACACTGAAGCTTTCTTT.

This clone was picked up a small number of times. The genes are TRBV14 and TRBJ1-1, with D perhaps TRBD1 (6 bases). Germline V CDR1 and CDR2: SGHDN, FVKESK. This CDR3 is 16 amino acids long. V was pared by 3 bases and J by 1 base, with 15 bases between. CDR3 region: CASSQNRQGWNTEAFF. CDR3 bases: TGTGCCAGCAGCCAGAATAGGCAGGGGTGGAACACTGAAGCTTTCTTT.

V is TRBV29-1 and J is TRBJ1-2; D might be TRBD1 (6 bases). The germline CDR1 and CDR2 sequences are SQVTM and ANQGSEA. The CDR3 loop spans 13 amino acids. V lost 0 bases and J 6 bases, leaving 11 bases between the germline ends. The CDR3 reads CSVEDSGGHGYTF. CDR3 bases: TGCAGCGTTGAAGATAGTGGGGGGCATGGCTACACCTTC.

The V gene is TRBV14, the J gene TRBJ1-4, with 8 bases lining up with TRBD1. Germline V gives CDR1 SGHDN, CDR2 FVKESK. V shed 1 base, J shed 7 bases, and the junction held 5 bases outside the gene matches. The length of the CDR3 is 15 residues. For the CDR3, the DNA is TGTGCCAGCAGCCAAGGGACAGGGCCGGGTGAAAAACTGTTTTTT. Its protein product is CASSQGTGPGEKLFF. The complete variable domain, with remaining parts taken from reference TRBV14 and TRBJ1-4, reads EAGVTQFPSHSVIEKGQTVTLRCDPISGHDNLYWYRRVMGKEIKFLLHFVKESKQDESGMPNNRFLAERTGGTYSTLKVQPAELEDSGVYFCASSQGTGPGEKLFFGSGTQLSVL.

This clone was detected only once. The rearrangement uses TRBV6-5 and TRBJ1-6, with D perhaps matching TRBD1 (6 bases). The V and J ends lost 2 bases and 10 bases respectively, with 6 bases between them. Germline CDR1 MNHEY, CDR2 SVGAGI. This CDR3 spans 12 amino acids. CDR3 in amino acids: CASSYQGSPLHF. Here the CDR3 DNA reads TGTGCCAGCAGTTACCAGGGGTCACCCCTCCACTTT.

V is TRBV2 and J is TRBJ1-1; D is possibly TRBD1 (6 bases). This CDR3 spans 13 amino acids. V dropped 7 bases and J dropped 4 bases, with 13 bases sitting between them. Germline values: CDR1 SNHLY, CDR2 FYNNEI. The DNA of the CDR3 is TGTGCCAGCAAGATGGGCAGGGGCACTGAAGCTTTCTTT. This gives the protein CASKMGRGTEAFF.

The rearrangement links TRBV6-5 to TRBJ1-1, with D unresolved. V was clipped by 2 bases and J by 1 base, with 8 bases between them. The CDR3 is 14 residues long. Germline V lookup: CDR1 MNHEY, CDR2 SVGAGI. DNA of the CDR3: TGTGCCAGCAGTTACAGGTTGGCGAACACTGAAGCTTTCTTT. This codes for CASSYRLANTEAFF.

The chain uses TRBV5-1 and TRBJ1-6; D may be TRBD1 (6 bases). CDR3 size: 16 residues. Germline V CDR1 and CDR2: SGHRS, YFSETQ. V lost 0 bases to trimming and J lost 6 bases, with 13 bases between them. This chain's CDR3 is CASSLGTDHSNSPLHF. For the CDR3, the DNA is TGCGCCAGCAGCTTGGGGACAGATCATTCTAATTCACCCCTCCACTTT.

CDR3 region: CATSQSYEQYF. The CDR3 bases are TGTGCCACCAGCCAGAGCTACGAGCAGTACTTC. The chain has TRBV15 and TRBJ2-7; no clear D gene. V was shortened by 5 bases and J by 3 bases, with 5 bases between the two germline ends. Per germline, CDR1 LNHNV and CDR2 YYDKDF (reference sequence). The CDR3 runs 11 residues.

The CDR3: CASRYRTRVQPQHF. The CDR3 DNA is TGTGCCAGCAGGTACAGGACCCGCGTCCAGCCCCAGCATTTT. The chain has TRBV2 and TRBJ1-5; weak D call: TRBD1 (5 bases). Trimming removed 6 bases at V and 7 bases at J, with 16 bases between. The CDR3 spans 14 residues. Per germline, CDR1 SNHLY and CDR2 FYNNEI.

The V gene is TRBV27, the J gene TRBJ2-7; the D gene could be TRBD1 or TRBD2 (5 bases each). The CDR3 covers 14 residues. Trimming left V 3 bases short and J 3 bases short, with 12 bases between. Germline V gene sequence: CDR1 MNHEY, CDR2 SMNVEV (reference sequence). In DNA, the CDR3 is TGTGCCAGCAGTTTCAACCGGGACGGCTACGAGCAGTACTTC. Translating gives CASSFNRDGYEQYF.

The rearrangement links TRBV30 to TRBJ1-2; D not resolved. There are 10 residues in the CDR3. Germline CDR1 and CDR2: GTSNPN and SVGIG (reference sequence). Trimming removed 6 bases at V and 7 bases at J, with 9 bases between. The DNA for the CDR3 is TGTGCCTGCCAGGCTGGTGGCTACACCTTC. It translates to CACQAGGYTF.

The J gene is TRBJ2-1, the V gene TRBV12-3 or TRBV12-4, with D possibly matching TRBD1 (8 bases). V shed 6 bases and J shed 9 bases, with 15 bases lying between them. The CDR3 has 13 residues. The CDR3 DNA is TGTGCCAGCAGGAACAGGGGGGGTAGTGAGCAGTTCTTC. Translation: CASRNRGGSEQFF.

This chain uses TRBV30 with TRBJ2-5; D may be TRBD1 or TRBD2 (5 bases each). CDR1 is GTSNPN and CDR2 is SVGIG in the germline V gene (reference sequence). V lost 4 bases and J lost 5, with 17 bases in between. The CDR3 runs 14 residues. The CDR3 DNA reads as TGTGCCTGGACCTTAGGACACCGAGGGGAGACCCAGTACTTC. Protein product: CAWTLGHRGETQYF.

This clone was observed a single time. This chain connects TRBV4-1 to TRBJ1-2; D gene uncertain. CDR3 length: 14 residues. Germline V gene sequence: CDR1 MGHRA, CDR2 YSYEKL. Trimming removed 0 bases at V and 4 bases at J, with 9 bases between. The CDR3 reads CASSQDKVVYGYTF. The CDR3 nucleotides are TGCGCCAGCAGCCAAGATAAGGTTGTCTATGGCTACACCTTC.

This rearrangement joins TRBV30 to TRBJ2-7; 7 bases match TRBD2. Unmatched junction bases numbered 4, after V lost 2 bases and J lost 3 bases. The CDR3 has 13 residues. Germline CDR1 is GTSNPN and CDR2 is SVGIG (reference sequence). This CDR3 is CAWSRGEGYEQYF. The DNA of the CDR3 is TGTGCCTGGAGTCGGGGGGAAGGCTACGAGCAGTACTTC.